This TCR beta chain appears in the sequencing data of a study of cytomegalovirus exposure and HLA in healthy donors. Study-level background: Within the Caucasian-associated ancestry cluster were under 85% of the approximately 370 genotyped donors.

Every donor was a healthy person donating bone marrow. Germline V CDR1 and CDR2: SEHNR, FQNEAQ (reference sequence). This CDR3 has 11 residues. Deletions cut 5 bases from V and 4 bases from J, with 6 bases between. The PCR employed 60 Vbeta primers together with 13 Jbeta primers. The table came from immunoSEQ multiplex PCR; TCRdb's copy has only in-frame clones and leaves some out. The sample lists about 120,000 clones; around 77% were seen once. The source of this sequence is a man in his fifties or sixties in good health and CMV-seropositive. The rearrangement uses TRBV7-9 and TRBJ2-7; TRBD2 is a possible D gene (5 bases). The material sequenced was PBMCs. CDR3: CASSRGYEQYF. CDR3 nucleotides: TGTGCCAGCAGCCGAGGGTACGAGCAGTACTTC.